Only a few counts were recorded for the clone carrying this T cell receptor (beta chain). Antigen: not known. These data originate in a study of T cell repertoires in cytomegalovirus infection. Study-wide background: The public TCR beta signatures pointed to both CMV infection and matching HLA type. Whole-study findings and limits: CMV-specific TCR beta clonotypes restricted by HLA-C dominated the ex vivo response. Cumulative frequency (of public TCR beta family members) identified carriers of CMV plus the relevant HLA.

MiXCR was run by TCRdb on the reads, yielding one entry per CDR3 protein. The repertoire consists of a few hundred thousand distinct CDR3 sequences, with roughly 43% occurring once and the leading ten covering over 45%. V was trimmed by 2 bases and J by 2 bases, leaving 18 bases between them. The CDR3 extends over 17 amino acids. CDR1 and CDR2 from the germline V gene are SGHAT and FQNNGV. The sequence derives from a human donor in good health (CMV status not recorded). Some clones in this sample may be carry-over from other donors' samples. Sequenced material: cultured PBMCs, taken from culture after CMV antigen stimulation. The V call is TRBV11-2, the J call TRBJ1-2; maybe TRBD1 (6 bases). CDR3 amino acids: CASSLSGASLGNYGYTF. For the CDR3, the DNA is TGTGCCAGCAGCTTATCAGGGGCGAGCCTCGGAAACTATGGCTACACCTTC.